The next 19 T cell receptor beta chains were all read from a single sample in a study of regulatory T cells in long-lasting Graves disease. This sample's time point: newly diagnosed GD, antithyroid drugs for less than 3 months. Scientists built the TCR library using RNA that was extracted from PBMCs. Both iRepertoire HTBI primers and Arm-PCR of CDR3 regions were used to build the TCR beta libraries. TCRdb used MiXCR to reprocess the multiplex PCR reads, holding one entry per CDR3 protein. The sample records some 250,000 distinct CDR3 sequences, roughly 18% being singletons. The data also belong to a second study, concerning T cells in Graves' hyperthyroidism and ophthalmopathy.

This specimen was peripheral blood mononuclear cells (PBMCs), taken at new diagnosis, from a patient treated with antithyroid drugs. The receptors here all came from a woman aged 30 to 39 with Graves disease.

This clonotype was seen many times. J is TRBJ1-4 and V is TRBV6-1, with a possible D match to TRBD1 (5 bases). Germline V gene data show CDR1 as MNHNS and CDR2 as SASEGT. The germline V and J ends were trimmed by 1 base and 8 bases, with 14 bases remaining between them. The CDR3 runs 15 residues. The CDR3 sequence is CASSEVRGHGEKLFF. The CDR3 DNA follows: TGTGCCAGCAGTGAAGTAAGGGGCCACGGGGAAAAACTGTTTTTT.

This clonotype was picked up many times. This sequence joins TRBV14 and TRBJ1-3; D unclear. With 1 base removed from V and 4 bases from J, the gap between germline ends came to 11 bases. The CDR3 contains 15 residues. Germline V gene data show CDR1 as SGHDN and CDR2 as FVKESK. The DNA for the CDR3 is TGTGCCAGCAGCCAAGGTTGGGGTTCAGGAAACACCATATATTTT. This translates into CASSQGWGSGNTIYF.

This clonotype was counted ten times or more. J is TRBJ2-1 and V is TRBV5-4; D perhaps matches TRBD2 (5 bases). Germline CDR1 and CDR2: SGHNT and YYREEE (reference sequence). Between the trimmed V and J ends, which lost 6 bases and 5 bases, there was a span of 15 bases. The CDR3 extends over 14 amino acids. This CDR3 is CASTGSLANNEQFF. DNA for the CDR3: TGTGCCAGCACTGGGTCGCTAGCCAACAATGAGCAGTTCTTC.

This clonotype was counted only a few times. A read error may account for a junction end that differs from germline. The V and J genes are TRBV9 and TRBJ2-1; D possibly corresponds to TRBD1 (5 bases). The CDR3 runs 15 residues. Germline CDR1 reads SGDLS; CDR2 reads YYNGEE. The CDR3 loop reads CASSVQGSSYNEQVF. In DNA form, the CDR3 reads TGTGCCAGCAGCGTACAGGGTTCCTCCTACAATGAGCAGGTCTTC.

This clonotype was counted at least ten times. An end of the junction does not agree with germline; a read error may underlie this. This CDR3 is CASSQEGLRYF. CDR3 DNA: TGTGCCAGCAGCCAAGAAGGCCTTCGGTACTTC. The chain carries TRBV4-1 and TRBJ2-7; D is uncertain. The CDR3 has 11 amino acids. Germline V lookup: CDR1 MGHRA, CDR2 YSYEKL.

The gene calls are TRBV6-1 and TRBJ1-1; 7 bases align to TRBD1. With 6 bases clipped from V and 1 base from J, the junction kept 17 bases outside the gene matches. CDR3 size: 18 residues. Germline V gene lookup returns CDR1 MNHNS and CDR2 SASEGT. The CDR3 sequence is CASSHFGEGARPNTEAFF. The DNA of the CDR3 is TGTGCCAGCAGCCACTTCGGGGAGGGGGCGAGACCGAACACTGAAGCTTTCTTT.

The V and J genes are TRBV11-2 and TRBJ2-1, with TRBD1 matching 8 bases. Germline CDR1 is SGHAT and CDR2 is FQNNGV. With 3 bases clipped from V and 3 bases from J, the junction kept 1 base outside the gene matches. The CDR3 has 14 amino acids. The CDR3: CASSFDRGYNEQFF. The CDR3 bases are TGTGCCAGCAGCTTCGACAGGGGCTACAATGAGCAGTTCTTC.

This sequence joins TRBV7-8 and TRBJ2-7; D is unresolved. The CDR3 is 13 residues long. CDR1 SGHVS and CDR2 FQNEAQ come from the germline V gene. For the CDR3, the DNA is TGTGCCAGCAGCTTAGAAGGCCGGGCCACAACCACGGTC. Translation gives CASSLEGRATTTV.

This clonotype was detected ten times or more. The chain has TRBV2 and TRBJ2-6, with TRBD1 matching over 10 bases. V lost 5 bases, J lost 0 bases, and 7 bases stayed unmatched. The germline CDR1 and CDR2 sequences are SNHLY and FYNNEI. CDR3 length: 18 residues. The CDR3 DNA follows: TGTGCCAGCAGTTGGGACAGGGGCTGGAGCTCTGGGGCCAACGTCCTGACTTTC. Translating it yields CASSWDRGWSSGANVLTF.

The CDR3 DNA reads TGCGCCACCCGGAGCCCAAGGGACACCAGTAGGACTGAAGCTTTCTTT. Translating gives CATRSPRDTSRTEAFF. The chain employs TRBV5-1 and TRBJ1-1; tentative D call: TRBD1 (6 bases). Germline assignment: CDR1 SGHRS and CDR2 YFSETQ. The CDR3 sequence is 16 residues long. V lost 9 bases to trimming and J lost 5 bases, with 26 bases between them. The entire variable domain, with the rest obtained from reference TRBV5-1 and TRBJ1-1, is as follows: KAGVTQTPRYLIKTRGQQVTLSCSPISGHRSVSWYQQTPGQGLQFLFEYFSETQRNKGNFPGRFSGRQFSNSRSEMNVSTLELGDSALYLCATRSPRDTSRTEAFFGQGTRLTVV.

This clonotype was counted many times. The chain combines TRBV11-2 with TRBJ1-2, with 9 bases lining up with TRBD1. The CDR3 has 14 residues. The V and J ends lost 4 bases and 2 bases, in that order; junction bases with no gene match: 2. The V gene's germline CDR1 is SGHAT and CDR2 FQNNGV. CDR3 nucleotides: TGTGCCAGCAGCTCGACAGGGGGAAACTATGGCTACACCTTC. Residues: CASSSTGGNYGYTF.

This clonotype came up many times. The genes are TRBV3-1 and TRBJ2-3, with 8 bases identical to TRBD2. The J segment lost 2 bases and the V segment lost 2 bases, leaving 6 bases of the junction unmatched. The CDR3 covers 16 residues. Germline CDR1 reads LGHDT; CDR2 reads YNNKEL (reference sequence). This CDR3 is CASSQLGGGPTDTQYF. The CDR3 DNA sequence: TGTGCCAGCAGCCAACTGGGCGGGGGGCCCACAGATACGCAGTATTTT.

This clonotype was recorded at least ten times. The chain carries TRBV6-1 and TRBJ2-2; no clear D. The CDR3 is made up of 15 amino acids. CDR1 and CDR2 from the germline V gene are MNHNS and SASEGT. V was clipped by 6 bases and J by 4 bases, with 15 bases between them. DNA of the CDR3: TGTGCCAGCAGGGGCCCATGGGGTTCCACCGGGGAGCTGTTTTTT. Its translation: CASRGPWGSTGELFF.

V gene TRBV5-1 combines with J gene TRBJ2-6; 7 positions match TRBD1. The CDR3 is 15 residues long. Looked up from germline, CDR1 is SGHRS and CDR2 is YFSETQ. V trimming: 4 bases; J trimming: 4 bases; junction bases outside the gene matches: 5. In DNA form, the CDR3 reads TGCGCCAGCAGCCAGACAGGGAGAGGGGCCAACGTCCTGACTTTC. Translating it yields CASSQTGRGANVLTF.

This clonotype was found a few times. This chain links TRBV27 with TRBJ1-2, with D maybe TRBD1 (6 bases). CDR1 MNHEY and CDR2 SMNVEV come from the germline V gene (reference sequence). This CDR3 region has 17 residues. Between the trimmed V and J ends, which lost 9 bases and 3 bases, there was a span of 26 bases. The CDR3 bases are TGTGCCAGTTGGACCCCTAAGACAGGACCCCGGGACTATGGCTACACCTTC. This gives the protein CASWTPKTGPRDYGYTF.

This clonotype was found many times. J is TRBJ2-1 and V is TRBV15; TRBD2 agrees at 13 bases. The CDR3 loop spans 18 amino acids. Germline trimming cut 4 bases from V and 7 bases from J; bases unmatched to any gene: 13. CDR1 is LNHNV and CDR2 is YYDKDF in the germline V gene (reference sequence). CDR3 in DNA: TGTGCCACCAGCAACCGCCTAACTAGCGGGGGGGTAAGGAATGAGCAGTTCTTC. It yields the protein CATSNRLTSGGVRNEQFF.

Only a few counts were recorded for this clonotype. A single base separates this from a much larger clone, so it may be a read error. CDR3 sequence: CASSVWVGGPGELFF. Here the CDR3 DNA reads TGTGCCAGCAGTGTGTGGGTCGGGGGCCCCGGGGAGCTGTTTTTT. The rearrangement uses TRBV3-1 and TRBJ2-2; the D call may be TRBD1 or TRBD2 (6 bases each). This CDR3 is built from 15 residues. V was trimmed by 6 bases and J by 6 bases, leaving 17 bases between them. CDR1 and CDR2 from the germline V gene are LGHDT and YNNKEL (reference sequence). Full variable domain (missing parts from reference TRBV3-1 and TRBJ2-2): DTAVSQTPKYLVTQMGNDKSIKCEQNLGHDTMYWYKQDSKKFLKIMFSYNNKELIINETVPNRFSPKSPDKAHLNLHINSLELGDSAVYFCASSVWVGGPGELFFGEGSRLTVL.

This clonotype was seen ten or more times. The V and J genes are TRBV27 and TRBJ1-2; 7 nucleotides align to TRBD1. Trimming removed 5 bases from V and 2 bases from J; junction bases left unmatched: 8. CDR3 size: 15 residues. Germline V lookup: CDR1 MNHEY, CDR2 SMNVEV (reference sequence). The CDR3 sequence: CASSPTGTDNYGYTF. CDR3 nucleotide sequence: TGTGCCAGCAGTCCTACCGGGACAGACAACTATGGCTACACCTTC.

This clonotype was observed at least ten times. An end of the junction differs from the germline gene, which may be a read error. This sequence joins TRBV5-1 and TRBJ2-7, with 7 bases matching TRBD2. The germline CDR1 and CDR2 sequences are SGHRS and YFSETQ. This CDR3 is built from 14 residues. CDR3 in amino acids: CASSLDGEGYEQYF. The CDR3 DNA follows: TGTGCCAGCAGCTTGGATGGGGAGGGCTACGAGCAGTACTTC.